What follows are 24 T cell receptor beta chains derived from one specimen sequenced in a study of CD8 T cells in ankylosing spondylitis (dated by TCRdb to the late 2010s). Their cognate antigens are unknown. Library preparation employed 5' RACE. The listed sequencing device is Illumina HiSeq 2500. TCRdb reran the public reads through fastp at Q25 and MiXCR, keeping productive beta chains. Rows are unified per CDR3 protein, each entry keeping the most common DNA and genes. The sample profile shows hundreds of thousands of distinct CDR3 sequences; roughly 10% of them were found once. Approximately 0.46% of the sample is in the top ten clones. The investigation overall reported the following: A TCR beta motif of about 8 highly homologous amino acid variants appeared characteristic of blood from ankylosing spondylitis patients.

What was sequenced was blood, either unsorted or a sorted T cell fraction (not recorded which). The source is a male donor with ankylosing spondylitis.

This chain joins TRBV20-1 and TRBJ1-2; D is undetermined. The length of the CDR3 is 11 residues. CDR1 and CDR2 (germline): DFQATT, SNEGSKA (reference sequence). V was shortened by 8 bases and J by 5 bases, with 12 bases between the two germline ends. DNA for the CDR3: TGCAGTTTCTTTTCCGTTTATGGCTACACCTTC. Its translation: CSFFSVYGYTF.

The genes are TRBV9 and TRBJ2-1; D not resolved. CDR3 size: 14 residues. Trimming cost V 0 bases and J 2 bases, with 6 bases left between them. In germline, CDR1 is SGDLS, CDR2 YYNGEE. In DNA form, the CDR3 reads TGTGCCAGCAGCGTAGGAACCACCTACAATGAGCAGTTCTTC. The encoded protein is CASSVGTTYNEQFF. Supplemented by reference TRBV9 and TRBJ2-1, the full variable domain reads DSGVTQTPKHLITATGQRVTLRCSPRSGDLSVYWYQQSLDQGLQFLIQYYNGEERAKGNILERFSAQQFPDLHSELNLSSLELGDSALYFCASSVGTTYNEQFFGPGTRLTVL.

The V gene is TRBV20-1, the J gene TRBJ1-1; tentatively, D is TRBD1 (5 bases). CDR1 and CDR2 from the germline V gene are DFQATT and SNEGSKA (reference sequence). V lost 5 bases and J 8 bases, leaving 9 bases between the germline ends. The CDR3 loop spans 10 amino acids. The CDR3 is CSAVTVEAFF. CDR3 DNA sequence: TGCAGTGCTGTGACAGTCGAAGCTTTCTTT.

The table lists this clonotype with a few counts. V and J are TRBV28 and TRBJ1-6; TRBD1 matches at 7 bases. Germline V lookup: CDR1 MDHEN, CDR2 SYDVKM. Losses at the gene ends were 4 bases for V and 8 bases for J; bases not matched to a gene: 8. The CDR3 has 15 residues. The CDR3 loop is CASSYGQVLDSPLHF. In nucleotides, the CDR3 is TGTGCCAGCAGTTACGGACAGGTTTTGGATTCACCCCTCCACTTT.

In the case of this clonotype: A much larger clone differs by one base, so this may be a read error. This sequence joins TRBV20-1 and TRBJ2-1; 7 bases map to TRBD2. Germline CDR1 and CDR2: DFQATT and SNEGSKA (reference sequence). J was trimmed by 5 bases and V by 2 bases; bases with no gene match: 6. The CDR3 spans 14 residues. The CDR3 DNA reads TGCAGTGCTAGAACCGGACTAGGTCACAATGAGCAGTTCTTC. Its translation is CSARTGLGHNEQFF.

The chain carries TRBV5-1 and TRBJ2-7; possible D gene TRBD2, 5 bases. V gave up 0 bases and J gave up 3 bases, with 13 bases separating them. The CDR3 runs to 15 residues. Germline V gene data show CDR1 as SGHRS and CDR2 as YFSETQ. The CDR3 here is CASSLDRADLYEQYF. As DNA, the CDR3 is TGCGCCAGCAGCTTGGACAGAGCGGACCTCTACGAGCAGTACTTC.

The chain combines TRBV5-1 with TRBJ2-6; no firm D call. Germline lookup yields CDR1 SGHRS and CDR2 YFSETQ. The V end lost 5 bases, the J end lost 0 bases, and 6 bases lay between the germline ends. This CDR3 is 14 amino acids long. CDR3 sequence reads: CASRDPSGANVLTF. The CDR3 nucleotides are TGCGCCAGCAGGGACCCCTCTGGGGCCAACGTCCTGACTTTC.

The chain employs TRBV20-1 and TRBJ2-1, with TRBD2 matching 8 bases. V shed 0 bases, J shed 0 bases, and the junction held 7 bases outside the gene matches. CDR3 length equals 17 residues. Looked up from germline, CDR1 is DFQATT and CDR2 is SNEGSKA (reference sequence). The CDR3 region has the DNA TGCAGTGCTAGAGAGCAGCGGGGGTCGAGCTCCTACAATGAGCAGTTCTTC. Amino acids: CSAREQRGSSSYNEQFF.

This clonotype was seen repeatedly, ten times or more. The rearrangement links TRBV6-1 to TRBJ2-5; D gene uncertain. CDR1 and CDR2 from the germline V gene are MNHNS and SASEGT. The CDR3 sequence is 13 residues long. Between the trimmed V and J ends, which lost 5 bases and 4 bases, there was a span of 11 bases. CDR3 sequence: CASSTGTRETQYF. The CDR3, as DNA: TGTGCCAGCAGTACCGGAACACGAGAGACCCAGTACTTC.

V gene TRBV20-1 combines with J gene TRBJ2-3; 8 positions match TRBD2. The CDR3 consists of 11 residues. Germline V CDR1 and CDR2: DFQATT, SNEGSKA (reference sequence). The V gene end was trimmed by 7 bases and the J gene end by 11 bases; junction bases not matched to a gene: 8. The CDR3 DNA reads TGCAGTGTTCTCATTAGCGGGAAGCAGTATTTT. The encoded protein is CSVLISGKQYF.

V usage is TRBV7-2 and J usage is TRBJ1-2; D not certain. CDR1 and CDR2 (germline): SGHTA, FQGNSA. CDR3 size: 14 residues. V was trimmed by 1 base and J by 3 bases, leaving 9 bases between them. The CDR3 reads CASSLGSTYYGYTF. In nucleotides, the CDR3 is TGTGCCAGCAGCTTAGGTTCAACGTACTATGGCTACACCTTC.

This clonotype showed up many times. The DNA for the CDR3 is TGTGCCACGGGTGGGCGGGTCACAGATACGCAGTATTTT. As protein: CATGGRVTDTQYF. The rearrangement links TRBV6-1 to TRBJ2-3; D might be TRBD2 (5 bases). The germline V gene has CDR1 MNHNS and CDR2 SASEGT. There are 13 residues in the CDR3. Trimming pared 10 bases from V and 2 bases from J, leaving 13 bases between.

The chain carries TRBV6-2 or TRBV6-3 and TRBJ1-2; D uncertain. This CDR3 is built from 14 residues. The V and J ends lost 4 bases and 1 base respectively, with 10 bases between them. CDR1 is MNHEY, CDR2 SVGEGT, per germline. As DNA, the CDR3 is TGTGCCAGCAGTTTTCGAACGGGTAACTATGGCTACACCTTC. It translates to CASSFRTGNYGYTF.

The V gene is TRBV6-5, the J gene TRBJ1-2, with 8 positions matching TRBD1. Trimming cost V 4 bases and J 8 bases; bases outside gene matches: 12. The CDR3 runs 15 residues. The V gene's germline CDR1 is MNHEY and CDR2 SVGAGI. Here the CDR3 DNA reads TGTGCCAGCAGTTCCACCGGGCCAGGGGGCGGCGGCTACACCTTC. Translating it yields CASSSTGPGGGGYTF.

At least ten counts were recorded for this clonotype. The V gene is TRBV20-1, the J gene TRBJ2-7; 7 nucleotides line up with TRBD1. The CDR3 is made up of 14 amino acids. The V and J ends lost 3 bases and 4 bases, in that order; junction bases with no gene match: 9. Germline V CDR1 and CDR2: DFQATT, SNEGSKA (reference sequence). The CDR3 nucleotides are TGCAGTGCTAGGCAACGGACAGGATTTTACGAGCAGTACTTC. Its translation: CSARQRTGFYEQYF.

In this sample, this clonotype turned up a few times. The CDR3 bases are TGCAGTGCTCCTGGGGCCGGCAATGAGCAGTTCTTC. Protein sequence: CSAPGAGNEQFF. The chain links TRBV20-1 to TRBJ2-1; possibly TRBD1 for D (5 bases). There are 12 residues in the CDR3. V was pared by 5 bases and J by 6 bases, with 11 bases between. Germline V gives CDR1 DFQATT, CDR2 SNEGSKA (reference sequence).

The V and J genes are TRBV10-3 and TRBJ1-5; maybe TRBD1 (5 bases). Germline lookup yields CDR1 ENHRY and CDR2 SYGVKD. V lost 0 bases and J 5 bases, leaving 17 bases between the germline ends. The CDR3 covers 17 residues. The CDR3 region has the DNA TGTGCCATCAGTGAGTCGAGGTTGGGGGACCCCTATCAGCCCCAGCATTTT. Translation gives CAISESRLGDPYQPQHF.

This chain joins TRBV7-2 and TRBJ2-5; 9 bases match TRBD2. The V gene end was trimmed by 1 base and the J gene end by 2 bases; junction bases not matched to a gene: 8. Looked up from germline, CDR1 is SGHTA and CDR2 is FQGNSA. This CDR3 is built from 17 residues. CDR3 residues: CASSLVGASGVQETQYF. In DNA, the CDR3 is TGTGCCAGCAGCTTAGTAGGGGCTAGCGGGGTACAAGAGACCCAGTACTTC.

This clonotype was detected only a few times. The chain uses TRBV10-3 and TRBJ1-1, with unresolved D. Between the trimmed V and J ends, which lost 2 bases and 1 base, there was a span of 2 bases. The CDR3 loop spans 12 amino acids. CDR1 and CDR2 (germline): ENHRY, SYGVKD. Here the CDR3 reads CAISERNTEAFF. Written as DNA, the CDR3 is TGTGCCATCAGTGAGCGGAACACTGAAGCTTTCTTT.

This clonotype was picked up a small number of times. J is TRBJ2-1 and V is TRBV4-3; D gene ambiguous. Germline-derived CDR1 and CDR2 are LGHNA and YSLEER. This CDR3 region has 14 residues. V was trimmed by 0 bases and J by 9 bases, leaving 12 bases between them. CDR3 loop: CASSQDILVSEQFF. In nucleotides, the CDR3 is TGCGCCAGCAGCCAAGATATTTTGGTGTCTGAGCAGTTCTTC.

This clonotype was seen ten or more times. V is TRBV7-8 and J is TRBJ2-1; 7 positions match TRBD1. Losses at the gene ends were 5 bases for V and 8 bases for J; bases not matched to a gene: 15. The CDR3 sequence is 16 residues long. The germline V gene has CDR1 SGHVS and CDR2 FQNEAQ. CDR3 nucleotide sequence: TGTGCCAGCAGCATCAGACAGGGAGTAGTGGTCGATGAGCAGTTCTTC. Protein: CASSIRQGVVVDEQFF.

V and J are TRBV6-5 and TRBJ1-2; D is ambiguous. CDR3 length: 16 amino acids. Germline V gene lookup returns CDR1 MNHEY and CDR2 SVGAGI. V lost 2 bases and J 1 base, leaving 14 bases between the germline ends. This CDR3 reads CASSYRMMAVNYGYTF. In DNA, the CDR3 is TGTGCCAGCAGTTACAGAATGATGGCAGTTAACTATGGCTACACCTTC.

A few counts support this clonotype. The gene calls are TRBV12-3 or TRBV12-4 and TRBJ2-5, with 9 bases that match TRBD2. V shed 6 bases and J 5 bases; nucleotides not matched to a gene: 16. The CDR3 consists of 17 residues. The CDR3 DNA reads as TGTGCCAGCAGCTTAACGGCTAGCGGGGCGGGAGGGGAGACCCAGTACTTC. Translated: CASSLTASGAGGETQYF.

This clonotype has just a few counts. The chain combines TRBV29-1 with TRBJ1-1, with 7 bases aligning to TRBD1. J lost 4 bases, V lost 5 bases, and 7 bases had no gene match. This CDR3 is built from 13 residues. Germline V gene data show CDR1 as SQVTM and CDR2 as ANQGSEA. CDR3 sequence reads: CSVYRGRGTEAFF. For the CDR3, the DNA is TGCAGCGTTTACAGGGGACGGGGCACTGAAGCTTTCTTT.